The T cell receptor beta chain described here comes from a study of human T cells and chemical hapten exposure. This clonotype has a count of ten or more. TCRdb independently ran MiXCR on the RACE reads; one entry per CDR3 protein. The sample records roughly 69,000 distinct CDR3 sequences, 10% to 13% being singletons. The time point here: patch test 2, 6 weeks after DPC sensitization. Treatment described: therapeutic diphenylcyclopropenone sensitization with weekly scalp DPC. From germline, CDR1 is MNHEY and CDR2 SVGAGI. V lost 8 bases and J lost 7, with 17 bases in between. CDR3 length: 13 amino acids.

Sample: whole blood, taken in connection with sensitization to the hapten diphenylcyclopropenone (DPC). V usage is TRBV6-5 and J usage is TRBJ2-5; D perhaps matches TRBD2 (6 bases). The TCR comes from a woman in her fifties or sixties with alopecia areata. Some clones in this sample may be carry-over from other donors' samples. CDR3: CASARDSIVTQYF. Written as DNA, the CDR3 is TGTGCCAGCGCTAGGGACTCTATCGTGACCCAGTACTTC.